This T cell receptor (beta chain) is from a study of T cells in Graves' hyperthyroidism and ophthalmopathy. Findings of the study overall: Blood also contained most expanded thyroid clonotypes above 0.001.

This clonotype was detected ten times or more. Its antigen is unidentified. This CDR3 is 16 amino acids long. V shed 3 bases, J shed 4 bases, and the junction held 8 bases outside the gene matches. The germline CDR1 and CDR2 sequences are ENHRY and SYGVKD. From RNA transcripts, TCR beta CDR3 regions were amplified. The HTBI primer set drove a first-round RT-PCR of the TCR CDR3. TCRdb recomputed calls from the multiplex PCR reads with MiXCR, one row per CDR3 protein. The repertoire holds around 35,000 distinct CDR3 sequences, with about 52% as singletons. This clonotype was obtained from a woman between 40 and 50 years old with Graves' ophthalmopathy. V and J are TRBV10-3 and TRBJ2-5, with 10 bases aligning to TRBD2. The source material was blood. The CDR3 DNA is TGTGCCATCAGTGACCCCCAGCGGGGGGGAAGAGAGACCCAGTACTTC. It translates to CAISDPQRGGRETQYF.